The 26 T cell receptor beta chains below were found in one sample sequenced in a study of shared clonotypes between healthy human individuals. Naive CD8 cells lacked CD45RO, underwent positive selection for CCR7 and left out terminally differentiated effector memory CD45RA+ cells. Assay used: immunoSEQ multiplex PCR; TCRdb lists only in-frame clones, some missing. The sample comprises about 2,100,000 clones, approximately 94% of which are singletons, and roughly 1.8% rests with the top ten. The sample consisted of naive CD8+ T cells from PBMCs. These receptors all stem from a man younger than 35 in good health. Some clones in this sample may be carry-over from other donors' samples.

The DNA of the CDR3 is TGCGCCAGCAGTGATAGCCCGAGCTCCTACAATGAGCAGTTCTTC. It translates to CASSDSPSSYNEQFF. V usage is TRBV10-2 and J usage is TRBJ2-1; D call uncertain. Per germline, CDR1 WSHSY and CDR2 SAAADI. CDR3 size: 15 residues. Between the trimmed V and J ends, which lost 3 bases and 0 bases, there was a span of 9 bases.

The chain combines TRBV30 with TRBJ2-7; 7 nucleotides align to TRBD2. V dropped 4 bases and J dropped 5; count of bases not matched to a gene: 8. CDR3 length: 13 residues. Germline assignment: CDR1 GTSNPN and CDR2 SVGIG (reference sequence). CDR3 in amino acids: CAWTAGAWDEQYF. As DNA, the CDR3 is TGTGCCTGGACGGCGGGAGCCTGGGACGAGCAGTACTTC.

The chain joins TRBV7-9 to TRBJ1-4; TRBD1 might be the D (6 bases). Trimming removed 4 bases from V and 0 bases from J, with 12 bases in between. CDR1 is SEHNR, CDR2 FQNEAQ, per germline (reference sequence). The CDR3 extends over 16 amino acids. DNA for the CDR3: TGTGCCAGCAGCTCCGGGACACCCGCAACTAATGAAAAACTGTTTTTT. It yields the protein CASSSGTPATNEKLFF.

The table lists this clone with a few counts. Different DNA sequences within this sample yield the same CDR3. V usage is TRBV29-1 and J usage is TRBJ1-1; D call uncertain. The V gene's germline CDR1 is SQVTM and CDR2 ANQGSEA. The CDR3 runs to 11 residues. V lost 4 bases, J lost 5 bases, and 8 bases lay in between. The CDR3 nucleotides are TGCAGCGTTGTAGGTGGGACTGAAGCTTTCTTT. It specifies CSVVGGTEAFF.

V and J are TRBV7-2 and TRBJ2-3, with D hard to call. The germline V gene encodes CDR1 SGHTA and CDR2 FQGNSA. CDR3 length: 14 amino acids. V dropped 7 bases and J dropped 4 bases, with 15 bases sitting between them. For the CDR3, the DNA is TGTGCCAGCACCCCTTGGAGCGAGGCAGATACGCAGTATTTT. Its protein is CASTPWSEADTQYF.

This clone appeared once. The V and J genes are TRBV28 and TRBJ1-4, with 8 bases fitting TRBD1. Germline CDR1 and CDR2: MDHEN and SYDVKM. The CDR3 runs 15 residues. J gave up 5 bases and V 2 bases, and 4 bases lay outside the gene matches. The CDR3: CASSLETGANEKLFF. CDR3 DNA sequence: TGTGCCAGCAGTTTAGAGACAGGGGCAAATGAAAAACTGTTTTTT.

The rearrangement links TRBV25-1 to TRBJ2-1; 9 positions match TRBD2. CDR3 length: 16 residues. V lost 0 bases, J lost 5 bases, and 5 bases stayed unmatched. Germline CDR1 is MGHDK and CDR2 is SYGVNS. The chain's CDR3 is CASSEYLGLANNEQFF. In DNA, the CDR3 is TGTGCCAGCAGTGAATATTTAGGACTAGCGAACAATGAGCAGTTCTTC.

The rearrangement links TRBV9 to TRBJ1-3; D possibly corresponds to TRBD1 (6 bases). V lost 3 bases to trimming and J lost 6 bases, with 13 bases between them. Per germline, CDR1 SGDLS and CDR2 YYNGEE. The length of the CDR3 is 14 residues. CDR3 protein: CASSDRDTPNTIYF. The CDR3 DNA sequence: TGTGCCAGCAGCGACCGGGACACCCCAAACACCATATATTTT.

The genes are TRBV4-1 and TRBJ2-5; 10 positions agree with TRBD2. The CDR3 contains 18 residues. V was pared by 1 base and J by 2 bases, with 10 bases of the junction left unmatched. The V gene's germline CDR1 is MGHRA and CDR2 YSYEKL. The CDR3 region is CASSQAMLAGETQETQYF. The DNA of the CDR3 is TGCGCCAGCAGCCAAGCTATGCTAGCGGGGGAAACTCAAGAGACCCAGTACTTC.

J is TRBJ1-2 and V is TRBV4-3; 7 bases align to TRBD1. There are 15 residues in the CDR3. V lost 0 bases, J lost 4 bases, and 5 bases stayed unmatched. Looked up from germline, CDR1 is LGHNA and CDR2 is YSLEER. CDR3 DNA sequence: TGCGCCAGCAGCCAAGAGCCAGGGGGAAGCTATGGCTACACCTTC. Its translation is CASSQEPGGSYGYTF.

The J gene is TRBJ2-1, the V gene TRBV4-3; either TRBD1 or TRBD2 may fit D (5 bases each). Per germline, CDR1 LGHNA and CDR2 YSLEER. Deletions cut 2 bases from V and 8 bases from J, with 31 bases between. The CDR3 covers 20 residues. In DNA, the CDR3 is TGCGCCAGCAGCCAATATCTACAGGTGGAACGGGAAGCGTCCATGGATGAGCAGTTCTTC. It specifies CASSQYLQVEREASMDEQFF.

The rearrangement uses TRBV14 and TRBJ2-1; D tentatively reads TRBD1 or TRBD2 (5 bases each). Germline assignment: CDR1 SGHDN and CDR2 FVKESK. Trimming shortened V by 0 bases and J by 0 bases, and 12 bases separated the two germline ends. The CDR3 is 17 residues long. CDR3: CASSQERGVNSYNEQFF. Written as DNA, the CDR3 is TGTGCCAGCAGCCAAGAAAGAGGGGTGAACTCCTACAATGAGCAGTTCTTC.

The V call is TRBV28, the J call TRBJ1-5, with D tentatively TRBD1 (6 bases). The CDR3 is 15 residues long. Trimming pared 3 bases from V and 0 bases from J, leaving 9 bases between. Germline-derived CDR1 and CDR2 are MDHEN and SYDVKM. The CDR3 DNA reads TGTGCCAGCAGTTTCGGACAGATTAGCAATCAGCCCCAGCATTTT. Amino acids: CASSFGQISNQPQHF.

The V gene is TRBV7-8, the J gene TRBJ2-1; 8 bases agree with TRBD2. The CDR3 has 17 residues. The germline CDR1 and CDR2 sequences are SGHVS and FQNEAQ. The V and J ends lost 2 bases and 4 bases, in that order; junction bases with no gene match: 10. The CDR3 loop is CASSLRRGRPIYNEQFF. CDR3 bases: TGTGCCAGCAGCTTAAGGCGCGGGAGGCCCATATACAATGAGCAGTTCTTC.

The chain couples TRBV27 to TRBJ2-1; 8 bases align to TRBD2. This CDR3 is built from 17 residues. Germline trimming cut 5 bases from V and 8 bases from J; bases unmatched to any gene: 17. Germline-derived CDR1 and CDR2 are MNHEY and SMNVEV (reference sequence). Here the CDR3 reads CASSPRRGGGPRDEQFF. Here the CDR3 DNA reads TGTGCCAGCAGTCCGCGTCGGGGGGGAGGGCCTAGAGATGAGCAGTTCTTC.

The chain links TRBV27 to TRBJ2-1; D gene ambiguous. This CDR3 is 14 amino acids long. Germline lookup yields CDR1 MNHEY and CDR2 SMNVEV (reference sequence). V was pared by 2 bases and J by 11 bases, with 16 bases between. CDR3 coding DNA: TGTGCCAGCAGTTTAGACCCCGGACCCAAAAAGCAGTTCTTC. Protein product: CASSLDPGPKKQFF.

This clone was detected only once. The chain recombines TRBV19 with TRBJ1-4; D unresolved. V was clipped by 0 bases and J by 3 bases, with 11 bases between them. The germline V gene has CDR1 LNHDA and CDR2 SQIVND (reference sequence). The CDR3 sequence is 16 residues long. CDR3 bases: TGTGCCAGTAGTATAGATTGCGGCGCCCCTAATGAAAAACTGTTTTTT. Its translation: CASSIDCGAPNEKLFF.

CDR3 in amino acids: CASSFGQATNEKLFF. The CDR3 coding sequence is TGTGCCAGCAGCTTCGGACAGGCAACTAATGAAAAACTGTTTTTT. The chain carries TRBV7-8 and TRBJ1-4; 7 bases line up with TRBD1. The CDR3 loop spans 15 amino acids. In germline, CDR1 is SGHVS, CDR2 FQNEAQ. After removal of 3 bases from V and 0 bases from J, the junction contained 1 base not matched to a gene.

The chain recombines TRBV9 with TRBJ2-5, with a tentative D call TRBD1 (5 bases). Germline CDR1 is SGDLS and CDR2 is YYNGEE. The CDR3 totals 16 residues. V lost 1 base and J lost 3, with 16 bases in between. Written as DNA, the CDR3 is TGTGCCAGCAGCGTAAGGGGCCTTAATAGGGAAGAGACCCAGTACTTC. Its protein is CASSVRGLNREETQYF.

The V call is TRBV25-1, the J call TRBJ1-1; the D is unclear. Looked up from germline, CDR1 is MGHDK and CDR2 is SYGVNS. CDR3 size: 12 residues. The V end lost 7 bases, the J end lost 1 base, and 7 bases lay between the germline ends. The CDR3 loop is CASKLGNTEAFF. For the CDR3, the DNA is TGTGCCAGCAAACTGGGGAACACTGAAGCTTTCTTT.

The chain is built from TRBV7-7 and TRBJ2-1, with 8 bases matching TRBD2. From germline, CDR1 is SSHAT and CDR2 FNYEAQ (reference sequence). J lost 0 bases, V lost 1 base, and 5 bases had no gene match. The CDR3 is made up of 17 amino acids. CDR3 sequence: CASSLGPGGVSYNEQFF. DNA of the CDR3: TGTGCCAGCAGCTTAGGTCCGGGAGGGGTCTCCTACAATGAGCAGTTCTTC.

The chain has TRBV10-3 and TRBJ2-2; maybe TRBD2 (7 bases). The V gene lost 4 bases and the J gene lost 7 bases, with 19 bases spanning the gap. The CDR3 runs 16 residues. The germline V gene has CDR1 ENHRY and CDR2 SYGVKD. For the CDR3, the DNA is TGTGCCATCAGTGGGGGCGCGGGGGCTTACGGCGGGGAGCTGTTTTTT. Its protein is CAISGGAGAYGGELFF.

V gene TRBV27 combines with J gene TRBJ1-2, with 7 bases identical to TRBD1. V lost 5 bases to trimming and J lost 2 bases; unmatched junction nucleotides: 5. Germline loops: CDR1 MNHEY, CDR2 SMNVEV (reference sequence). The CDR3 covers 14 residues. This CDR3 reads CASSALRGNYGYTF. The CDR3 DNA is TGTGCCAGCAGTGCCCTCAGGGGGAACTATGGCTACACCTTC.

The rearrangement uses TRBV27 and TRBJ2-7; D gene ambiguous. V lost 4 bases and J lost 0, with 10 bases in between. Germline V gene data show CDR1 as MNHEY and CDR2 as SMNVEV (reference sequence). The CDR3 totals 14 residues. This chain's CDR3 is CASSYSSGSYEQYF. As DNA, the CDR3 is TGTGCCAGCAGTTATTCATCGGGCTCCTACGAGCAGTACTTC.

The gene calls are TRBV2 and TRBJ1-2; possibly TRBD1 for D (5 bases). Per germline, CDR1 SNHLY and CDR2 FYNNEI. This CDR3 has 16 residues. V was pared by 1 base and J by 1 base, with 13 bases between. CDR3 DNA: TGTGCCAGCAGTGAAGGGGGGTTTATTAATAACTATGGCTACACCTTC. Translated, it gives CASSEGGFINNYGYTF. The full variable domain, with the rest looked up from reference TRBV2 and TRBJ1-2, is EPEVTQTPSHQVTQMGQEVILRCVPISNHLYFYWYRQILGQKVEFLVSFYNNEISEKSEIFDDQFSVERPDGSNFTLKIRSTKLEDSAMYFCASSEGGFINNYGYTFGSGTRLTVV.

The gene calls are TRBV6-5 and TRBJ1-2; possible D gene TRBD1, 5 bases. Germline assignment: CDR1 MNHEY and CDR2 SVGAGI. V lost 6 bases and J 5 bases, leaving 19 bases between the germline ends. The CDR3 runs to 15 residues. The CDR3: CASSSLDSSDYGYTF. The CDR3 nucleotides are TGTGCCAGCAGCTCCCTTGACAGTTCCGATTATGGCTACACCTTC.